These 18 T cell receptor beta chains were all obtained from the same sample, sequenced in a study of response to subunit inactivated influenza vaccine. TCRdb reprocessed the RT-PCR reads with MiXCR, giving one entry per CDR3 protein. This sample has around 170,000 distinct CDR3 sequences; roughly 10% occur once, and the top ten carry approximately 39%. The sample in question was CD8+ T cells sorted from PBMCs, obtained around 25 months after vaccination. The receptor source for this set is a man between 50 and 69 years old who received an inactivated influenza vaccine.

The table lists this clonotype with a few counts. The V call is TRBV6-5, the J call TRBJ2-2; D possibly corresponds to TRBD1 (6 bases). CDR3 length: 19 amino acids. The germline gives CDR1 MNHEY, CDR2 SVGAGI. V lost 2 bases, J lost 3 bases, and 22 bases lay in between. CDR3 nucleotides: TGTGCCAGCAGTTACCACGCTCTGGTACAGGGATGGTACACCGGGGAGCTGTTTTTT. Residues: CASSYHALVQGWYTGELFF.

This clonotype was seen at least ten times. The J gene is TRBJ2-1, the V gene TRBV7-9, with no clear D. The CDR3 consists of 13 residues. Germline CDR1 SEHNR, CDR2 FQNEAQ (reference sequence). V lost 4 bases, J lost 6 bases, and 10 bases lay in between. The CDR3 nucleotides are TGTGCCAGCAGCTCCTTAGTTACCAATGAGCAGTTCTTC. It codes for CASSSLVTNEQFF.

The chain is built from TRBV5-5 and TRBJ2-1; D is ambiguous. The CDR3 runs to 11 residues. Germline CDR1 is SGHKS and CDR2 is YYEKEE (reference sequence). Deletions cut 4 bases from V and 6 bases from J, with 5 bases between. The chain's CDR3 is CASSLFNEQFF. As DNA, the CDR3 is TGTGCCAGCAGCCTTTTCAATGAGCAGTTCTTC.

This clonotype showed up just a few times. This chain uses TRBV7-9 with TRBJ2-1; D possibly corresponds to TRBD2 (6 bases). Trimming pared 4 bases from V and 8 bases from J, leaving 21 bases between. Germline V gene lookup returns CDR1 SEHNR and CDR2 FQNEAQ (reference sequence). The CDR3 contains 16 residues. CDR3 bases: TGTGCCAGCAGCTCTCCTAGCGATGCCCTGGGAGATGAGCAGTTCTTC. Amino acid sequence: CASSSPSDALGDEQFF.

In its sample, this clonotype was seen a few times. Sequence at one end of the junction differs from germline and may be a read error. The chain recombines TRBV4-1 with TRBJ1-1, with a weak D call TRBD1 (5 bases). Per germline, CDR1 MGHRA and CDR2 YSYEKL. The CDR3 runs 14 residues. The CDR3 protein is CASSQDWGNSEAFF. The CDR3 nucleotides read TGCGCCAGCAGCCAAGATTGGGGGAACTCTGAAGCTTTCTTT.

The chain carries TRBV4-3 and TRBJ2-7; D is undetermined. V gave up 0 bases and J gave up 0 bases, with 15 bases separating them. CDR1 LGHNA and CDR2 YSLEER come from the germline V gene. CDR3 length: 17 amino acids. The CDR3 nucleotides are TGCGCCAGCAGCCAAGATCTTGAGACGTTAAGCTCCTACGAGCAGTACTTC. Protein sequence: CASSQDLETLSSYEQYF.

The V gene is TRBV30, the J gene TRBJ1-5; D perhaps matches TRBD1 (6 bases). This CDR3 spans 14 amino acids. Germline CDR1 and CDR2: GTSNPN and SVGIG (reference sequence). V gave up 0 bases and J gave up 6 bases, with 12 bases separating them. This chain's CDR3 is CAWSVQGHGQPQHF. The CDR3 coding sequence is TGTGCCTGGAGTGTCCAGGGGCATGGTCAGCCCCAGCATTTT.

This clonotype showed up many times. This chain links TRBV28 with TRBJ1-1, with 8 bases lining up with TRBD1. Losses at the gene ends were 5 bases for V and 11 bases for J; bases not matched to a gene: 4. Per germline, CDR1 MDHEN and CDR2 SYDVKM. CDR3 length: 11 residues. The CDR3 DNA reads TGTGCCAGCAGTGTCAGGGGGCCGGCTTTCTTT. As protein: CASSVRGPAFF.

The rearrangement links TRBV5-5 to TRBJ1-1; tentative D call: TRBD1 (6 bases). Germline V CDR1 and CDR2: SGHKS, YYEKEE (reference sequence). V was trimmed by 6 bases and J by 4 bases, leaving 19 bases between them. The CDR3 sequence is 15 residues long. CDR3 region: CASTLAGAASTEAFF. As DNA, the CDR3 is TGTGCCAGCACCCTGGCAGGGGCAGCGAGCACTGAAGCTTTCTTT.

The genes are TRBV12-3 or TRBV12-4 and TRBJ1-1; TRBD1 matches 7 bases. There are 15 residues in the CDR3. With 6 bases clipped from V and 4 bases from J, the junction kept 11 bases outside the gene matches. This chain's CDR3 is CASRRDSGGVTEAFF. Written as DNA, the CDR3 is TGTGCCAGCAGAAGGGACAGTGGAGGAGTCACTGAAGCTTTCTTT.

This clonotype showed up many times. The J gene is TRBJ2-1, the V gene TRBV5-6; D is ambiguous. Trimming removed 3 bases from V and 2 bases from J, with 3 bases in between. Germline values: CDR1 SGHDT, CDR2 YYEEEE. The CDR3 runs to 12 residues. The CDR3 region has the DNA TGTGCCAGCAGCTCTACCTACAATGAGCAGTTCTTC. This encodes CASSSTYNEQFF.

The CDR3 region is CASSPLTGSNQPQHF. The CDR3 DNA reads TGTGCCAGCAGCCCCCTGACAGGTAGCAATCAGCCCCAGCATTTT. The rearrangement links TRBV28 to TRBJ1-5; D perhaps matches TRBD1 (6 bases). CDR1 is MDHEN, CDR2 SYDVKM, per germline. Trimming left V 6 bases short and J 0 bases short, with 12 bases between. The CDR3 loop spans 15 amino acids.

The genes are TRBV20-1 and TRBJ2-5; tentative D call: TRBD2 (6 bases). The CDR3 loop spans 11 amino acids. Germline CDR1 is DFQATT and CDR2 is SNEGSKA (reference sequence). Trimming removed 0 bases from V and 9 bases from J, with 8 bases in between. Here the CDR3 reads CSARDRLAQYF. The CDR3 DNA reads TGCAGTGCTAGAGATAGACTAGCCCAGTACTTC.

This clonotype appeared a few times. CDR3 sequence (DNA): TGTGCCAGCAGCGTAGGCGGCAGATCTGGAAACACCATATATTTT. This translates into CASSVGGRSGNTIYF. V is TRBV9 and J is TRBJ1-3; D not resolved. The CDR3 loop spans 15 amino acids. CDR1 and CDR2 (germline): SGDLS, YYNGEE. Trimming took off 0 bases at V and 1 base at J, with 8 bases between the two ends.

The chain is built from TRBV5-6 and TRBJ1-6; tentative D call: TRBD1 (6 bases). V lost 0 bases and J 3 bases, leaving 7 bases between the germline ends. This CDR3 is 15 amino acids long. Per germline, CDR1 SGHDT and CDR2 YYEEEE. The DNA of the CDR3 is TGTGCCAGCAGCTTGGACAGGGACTATAATTCACCCCTCCACTTT. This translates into CASSLDRDYNSPLHF.

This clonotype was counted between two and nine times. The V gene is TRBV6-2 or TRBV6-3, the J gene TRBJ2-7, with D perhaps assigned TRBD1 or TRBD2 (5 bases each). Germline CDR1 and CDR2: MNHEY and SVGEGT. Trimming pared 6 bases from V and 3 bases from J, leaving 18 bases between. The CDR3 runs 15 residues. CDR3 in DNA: TGTGCCAGCAGCCGGGACCGATTGAATTTCTACGAGCAGTACTTC. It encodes CASSRDRLNFYEQYF.

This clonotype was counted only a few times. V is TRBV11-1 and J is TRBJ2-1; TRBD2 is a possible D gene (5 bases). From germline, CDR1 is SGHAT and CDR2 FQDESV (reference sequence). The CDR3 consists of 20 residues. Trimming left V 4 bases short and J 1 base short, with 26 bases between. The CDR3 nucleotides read TGTGCCAGCAGCTCACCCGCTAGCCCCACCAATCCATGGTCCTACAATGAGCAGTTCTTC. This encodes CASSSPASPTNPWSYNEQFF.

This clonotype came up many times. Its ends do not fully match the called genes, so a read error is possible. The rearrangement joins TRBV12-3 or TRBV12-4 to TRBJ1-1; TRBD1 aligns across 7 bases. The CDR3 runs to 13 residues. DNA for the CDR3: TGTGCCAGCAGCTTAGGACAGGTCCTGTCAGCTTTCTTT. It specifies CASSLGQVLSAFF.